This entry lists 30 T cell receptor beta chains sequenced from one sample in a study of T cell repertoires in cytomegalovirus infection. TCRdb reprocessed the reads via MiXCR and lists one record per CDR3 protein. Here the sample spans about 740,000 distinct CDR3 sequences, 35% being singletons. The sample taken for sequencing was PBMCs. Every receptor here comes from a human donor in good health (CMV status not recorded). Some clones in this sample may be carry-over from other donors' samples.

The chain has TRBV20-1 and TRBJ1-2; the match to TRBD1 covers 7 bases. Germline V CDR1 and CDR2: DFQATT, SNEGSKA (reference sequence). This CDR3 is 15 amino acids long. V lost 6 bases to trimming and J lost 2 bases; unmatched junction nucleotides: 12. The CDR3 spells CSAERSDRPNYGYTF. The CDR3 nucleotides read TGCAGTGCCGAGAGATCGGACAGGCCGAACTATGGCTACACCTTC.

J is TRBJ2-1 and V is TRBV2, with a tentative D call TRBD1 (6 bases). The CDR3 is made up of 14 amino acids. The V gene's germline CDR1 is SNHLY and CDR2 FYNNEI. Trimming shortened V by 4 bases and J by 0 bases, and 7 bases separated the two germline ends. The CDR3 spells CASSADSSYNEQFF. The CDR3 coding sequence is TGTGCCAGCAGTGCGGACAGCTCCTACAATGAGCAGTTCTTC.

This clonotype was seen repeatedly, ten times or more. The rearrangement joins TRBV7-2 to TRBJ1-5; D is undetermined. Trimming took 1 base from V and 4 from J, leaving 11 bases between them. The CDR3 is 15 residues long. Germline CDR1 SGHTA, CDR2 FQGNSA. The CDR3 protein is CASSLVGPRNQPQHF. As DNA, the CDR3 is TGTGCCAGCAGCTTAGTAGGCCCCAGAAATCAGCCCCAGCATTTT.

A word on this clonotype: A read error is likely, as this CDR3 ends without the conserved phenylalanine or tryptophan. The chain carries TRBV2 and TRBJ2-5, with D uncertain. Germline V gives CDR1 SNHLY, CDR2 FYNNEI. The CDR3 is made up of 14 amino acids. The V and J ends lost 3 bases and 7 bases respectively, with 15 bases between them. The CDR3 DNA sequence: TGTGCCAGCAGTGATGAACAGAACGCCAGGACCCAGTACTTA. This translates into CASSDEQNARTQYL.

In its sample, this clonotype was seen a few times. The V and J genes are TRBV30 and TRBJ2-3; TRBD1 matches at 7 bases. Trimming removed 0 bases from V and 1 base from J; junction bases left unmatched: 4. Germline CDR1 reads GTSNPN; CDR2 reads SVGIG (reference sequence). The CDR3 contains 15 residues. In nucleotides, the CDR3 is TGTGCCTGGAGTGTACAGGGGCCGGGCACAGATACGCAGTATTTT. It is translated as CAWSVQGPGTDTQYF.

This clonotype was seen repeatedly, ten times or more. V and J are TRBV7-8 and TRBJ2-5; the D gene is possibly TRBD2 (6 bases). CDR3 length equals 13 residues. Trimming took 4 bases from V and 1 from J, leaving 7 bases between them. Germline CDR1 reads SGHVS; CDR2 reads FQNEAQ. CDR3 nucleotides: TGTGCCAGCAGCTCGGGACTCCAAGAGACCCAGTACTTC. Translating gives CASSSGLQETQYF.

This clonotype is a singleton in its sample. This chain uses TRBV29-1 with TRBJ1-5, with a tentative D call TRBD1 (5 bases). Per germline, CDR1 SQVTM and CDR2 ANQGSEA. There are 14 residues in the CDR3. V dropped 6 bases and J dropped 0 bases, with 12 bases sitting between them. In nucleotides, the CDR3 is TGCAGCGTCACCGAGGGGTATAGCAATCAGCCCCAGCATTTT. As protein: CSVTEGYSNQPQHF.

V usage is TRBV5-1 and J usage is TRBJ2-7; 10 bases agree with TRBD1. The J segment lost 6 bases and the V segment lost 3 bases, leaving 12 bases of the junction unmatched. CDR1 and CDR2 from the germline V gene are SGHRS and YFSETQ. CDR3 length equals 16 residues. The CDR3 coding sequence is TGCGCCAGCAGCTCCGCGTTTCCTGACAGGGGGCGCGAGCAGTACTTC. Protein sequence: CASSSAFPDRGREQYF.

V usage is TRBV20-1 and J usage is TRBJ1-6, with 8 nucleotides matching TRBD1. Losses at the gene ends were 1 base for V and 8 bases for J; bases not matched to a gene: 7. The germline V gene encodes CDR1 DFQATT and CDR2 SNEGSKA (reference sequence). There are 15 residues in the CDR3. CDR3 nucleotide sequence: TGCAGTGCTAGAGTTAACAGGGGGAAAGATTCACCCCTCCACTTT. Translating it yields CSARVNRGKDSPLHF.

The table lists this clonotype with many counts. The genes are TRBV7-2 and TRBJ1-2; D possibly corresponds to TRBD1 (5 bases). This CDR3 has 11 amino acids. Germline-derived CDR1 and CDR2 are SGHTA and FQGNSA. V lost 2 bases and J lost 8, with 6 bases in between. CDR3 loop: CASSLWTGYTF. CDR3 in DNA: TGTGCCAGCAGCTTATGGACAGGCTACACCTTC.

This sequence joins TRBV6-6 and TRBJ2-7; D gene unclear. Germline V gene lookup returns CDR1 MNHNY and CDR2 SVGAGI (reference sequence). The V end lost 7 bases, the J end lost 5 bases, and 12 bases lay between the germline ends. The CDR3 loop spans 12 amino acids. The CDR3: CASTDSVNEQYF. CDR3 DNA sequence: TGTGCCAGCACAGATTCGGTAAACGAGCAGTACTTC.

The CDR3 DNA reads TGTGCCTCGGGGGGCCTTTCCTACGAGCAGTACTTC. Its protein product is CASGGLSYEQYF. The rearrangement joins TRBV28 to TRBJ2-7; D possibly corresponds to TRBD2 (7 bases). CDR3 length equals 12 residues. Trimming pared 11 bases from V and 1 base from J, leaving 12 bases between. CDR1 MDHEN and CDR2 SYDVKM come from the germline V gene.

This clonotype turned up a few times. This chain joins TRBV4-1 and TRBJ2-1; TRBD2 aligns across 11 bases. The V gene's germline CDR1 is MGHRA and CDR2 YSYEKL. V lost 4 bases, J lost 5 bases, and 10 bases stayed unmatched. CDR3 length: 17 amino acids. CDR3 region: CASSPYSGRVTHNEQFF. In nucleotides, the CDR3 is TGCGCCAGCAGCCCATATAGCGGGAGGGTTACCCACAATGAGCAGTTCTTC.

This clonotype was seen a few times. The chain uses TRBV5-1 and TRBJ2-1; 12 bases are shared with TRBD2. Germline-derived CDR1 and CDR2 are SGHRS and YFSETQ. The CDR3 consists of 17 residues. Trimming at V came to 4 bases and at J to 0 bases, leaving 5 bases not matched to a gene. CDR3 DNA sequence: TGCGCCAGCAGCAAAAGACTAGCGGGAGACTCCTACAATGAGCAGTTCTTC. Translated: CASSKRLAGDSYNEQFF.

This clonotype was found a few times. J is TRBJ1-5 and V is TRBV6-5, with D possibly matching TRBD1 (5 bases). This CDR3 comprises 17 residues. V dropped 6 bases and J dropped 3 bases, with 21 bases sitting between them. Looked up from germline, CDR1 is MNHEY and CDR2 is SVGAGI. CDR3 loop: CASSEAPWARVNQPQHF. The CDR3 bases are TGTGCCAGCAGCGAAGCGCCATGGGCCAGGGTCAATCAGCCCCAGCATTTT.

This clonotype was counted a few times. The V and J genes are TRBV19 and TRBJ1-1, with 7 bases fitting TRBD1. With 1 base clipped from V and 1 base from J, the junction kept 6 bases outside the gene matches. In germline, CDR1 is LNHDA, CDR2 SQIVND (reference sequence). The CDR3 runs 16 residues. CDR3 sequence reads: CASSIVLGQTNTEAFF. The CDR3 DNA is TGTGCCAGTAGTATAGTTCTGGGACAGACGAACACTGAAGCTTTCTTT.

This clonotype has more than one count but fewer than ten. The chain uses TRBV7-6 and TRBJ2-7, with D possibly being TRBD2 (5 bases). The CDR3 covers 14 residues. CDR1 is SGHVS and CDR2 is FNYEAQ in the germline V gene. The germline V and J ends were trimmed by 5 bases and 2 bases, with 13 bases remaining between them. The CDR3 nucleotides are TGTGCCAGCAGCCCGACACTAGGTCCCTACGAGCAGTACTTC. Its translation: CASSPTLGPYEQYF.

The gene calls are TRBV10-2 and TRBJ2-7; D unclear. Germline V CDR1 and CDR2: WSHSY, SAAADI. The length of the CDR3 is 10 residues. Trimming stripped 7 bases from V and 6 bases from J, with 7 bases between. CDR3 nucleotides: TGCGCCAGCATGGGCGGCGAGCAGTACGTC. This encodes CASMGGEQYV.

This clonotype has just a few counts. The chain employs TRBV28 and TRBJ2-7, with D unresolved. V lost 2 bases and J lost 3, with 5 bases in between. The CDR3 has 12 amino acids. Germline V gene sequence: CDR1 MDHEN, CDR2 SYDVKM. The chain's CDR3 is CASSLNFYEQYF. The CDR3 nucleotides are TGTGCCAGCAGTTTAAATTTCTACGAGCAGTACTTC. Using reference TRBV28 and TRBJ2-7 for the parts outside the CDR3, the full variable domain is DVKVTQSSRYLVKRTGEKVFLECVQDMDHENMFWYRQDPGLGLRLIYFSYDVKMKEKGDIPEGYSVSREKKERFSLILESASTNQTSMYLCASSLNFYEQYFGPGTRLTVT.

This clonotype was counted only a few times. The J gene is TRBJ2-1, the V gene TRBV19; TRBD2 might be the D (5 bases). V dropped 3 bases and J dropped 5 bases, with 5 bases sitting between them. The CDR3 consists of 12 residues. The germline CDR1 and CDR2 sequences are LNHDA and SQIVND (reference sequence). The CDR3 DNA reads TGTGCCAGTAGTATCGGGAACAATGAGCAGTTCTTC. Translated, it gives CASSIGNNEQFF.

This clonotype was seen only a few times. This CDR3 reads CASWGQGPVRADTQYF. Written as DNA, the CDR3 is TGTGCCAGTTGGGGACAGGGCCCCGTAAGGGCAGATACGCAGTATTTT. The chain is built from TRBV6-5 and TRBJ2-3; TRBD1 aligns across 9 bases. The CDR3 spans 16 residues. V lost 9 bases, J lost 4 bases, and 14 bases stayed unmatched. CDR1 MNHEY and CDR2 SVGAGI come from the germline V gene.

The J gene is TRBJ2-5, the V gene TRBV24-1; D gene unclear. The V end lost 6 bases, the J end lost 2 bases, and 9 bases lay between the germline ends. This CDR3 region has 13 residues. CDR1 is KGHDR and CDR2 is SFDVKD in the germline V gene. CDR3: CATSRVGQETQYF. CDR3 coding DNA: TGTGCCACCAGTAGGGTTGGGCAAGAGACCCAGTACTTC.

This clonotype was detected only a few times. The CDR3 loop is CASSSRLLGDYGYTF. CDR3 sequence (DNA): TGTGCCAGCAGTTCCCGACTCCTGGGGGACTATGGCTACACCTTC. This chain joins TRBV28 and TRBJ1-2; tentatively, D is TRBD1 (5 bases). From germline, CDR1 is MDHEN and CDR2 SYDVKM. The germline V and J ends were trimmed by 4 bases and 3 bases, with 15 bases remaining between them. The CDR3 is made up of 15 amino acids.

This rearrangement joins TRBV19 to TRBJ2-7; TRBD1 agrees at 7 bases. Germline loops: CDR1 LNHDA, CDR2 SQIVND (reference sequence). The trim removed 6 bases at V and 5 bases at J, leaving 10 bases unmatched. The CDR3 runs 14 residues. The CDR3 loop is CASRPDRVRDEQYF. CDR3 nucleotide sequence: TGTGCCAGTAGACCTGACAGGGTAAGGGACGAGCAGTACTTC.

The chain has TRBV4-2 and TRBJ1-4, with D unclear. This CDR3 is 15 amino acids long. CDR1 LGHNA and CDR2 YNFKEQ come from the germline V gene. Trimming left V 1 base short and J 3 bases short, with 9 bases between. The CDR3 loop reads CASSQVTPANEKLFF. For the CDR3, the DNA is TGTGCCAGCAGCCAAGTCACGCCGGCTAATGAAAAACTGTTTTTT.

J is TRBJ1-1 and V is TRBV7-3; D might be TRBD1 (6 bases). V lost 5 bases and J lost 4, with 17 bases in between. CDR1 is SGHTA, CDR2 FQGTGA, per germline. This CDR3 contains 15 residues. CDR3 sequence: CASSRNPRGGTEAFF. CDR3 in DNA: TGTGCCAGCAGCCGAAATCCCAGGGGCGGCACTGAAGCTTTCTTT.

This clonotype was detected once. The chain uses TRBV29-1 and TRBJ2-1; D is perhaps TRBD1 (6 bases). Trimming removed 3 bases at V and 6 bases at J, with 9 bases between. CDR1 SQVTM and CDR2 ANQGSEA come from the germline V gene. CDR3 length: 12 residues. The CDR3 loop is CSVDRGSNEQFF. CDR3 coding DNA: TGCAGCGTTGACAGGGGAAGCAATGAGCAGTTCTTC.

The rearrangement joins TRBV11-3 to TRBJ2-7, with D perhaps assigned TRBD1 or TRBD2 (5 bases each). Germline CDR1 is SGHNT and CDR2 is YENEEA. This CDR3 spans 13 amino acids. Deletions cut 2 bases from V and 6 bases from J, with 11 bases between. CDR3 amino acids: CASSLILGGEQYF. The CDR3 region has the DNA TGTGCCAGCAGCTTAATACTTGGGGGCGAGCAGTACTTC.

The chain is built from TRBV19 and TRBJ2-2; 13 bases map to TRBD2. The germline CDR1 and CDR2 sequences are LNHDA and SQIVND (reference sequence). The V and J ends lost 5 bases and 5 bases, in that order; junction bases with no gene match: 14. The CDR3 spans 19 residues. This CDR3 is CASSPFSGTSGTGTGELFF. For the CDR3, the DNA is TGTGCCAGTAGTCCTTTTTCCGGGACTAGCGGGACAGGAACCGGGGAGCTGTTTTTT.

The chain employs TRBV7-2 and TRBJ2-6; no firm D call. The length of the CDR3 is 14 residues. V was cut by 2 bases and J by 2 bases, with 4 bases left in between. Germline-derived CDR1 and CDR2 are SGHTA and FQGNSA. CDR3 sequence: CASSLRAGANVLTF. The CDR3 nucleotides read TGTGCCAGCAGCTTAAGGGCTGGGGCCAACGTCCTGACTTTC.